One TCR beta chain is described in this entry. Its antigen is currently unknown. The sample holds other DNA sequences that translate to the same CDR3. CDR3 length: 13 amino acids. Germline V gives CDR1 SGHRS, CDR2 YFSETQ. Deletions cut 0 bases from V and 3 bases from J, with 6 bases between. Data came from immunoSEQ multiplex PCR; TCRdb stores just in-frame clones and leaves some out. The sample consists of 40,000 to 60,000 clones, about 88% of them appearing once. The data were taken from a study of graft-versus-host responses after intestinal transplantation. The TCR originated in a human donor who was the organ donor for an intestinal transplant. The sample was unstimulated CD4+ T cells sorted from spleen or lymph node cells, taken before transplant. This chain joins TRBV5-1 and TRBJ1-2; D not resolved. This CDR3 reads CASSLVIDYGYTF. The CDR3 DNA reads TGCGCCAGCAGCTTGGTGATTGACTATGGCTACACCTTC.